Described below is a single T cell receptor beta chain sequence and its context. As yet, its antigen is unknown. The primer mix had 60 Vbeta and 13 Jbeta primers. Sequencing used immunoSEQ multiplex PCR; TCRdb keeps in-frame clones, though not all of them. The table has 150,000 to 200,000 clones, around 83% seen once. The sample comes from a study of cytomegalovirus exposure and HLA in healthy donors. Study-level results: The study assumed roughly uniform donor sequencing depth for presence/absence analyses.

The V gene lost 1 base and the J gene lost 2 bases, with 7 bases spanning the gap. Germline V gene data show CDR1 as SGDLS and CDR2 as YYNGEE. CDR3 length equals 15 residues. The TCR comes from a man aged 25 to 40 in good health and CMV-seropositive. The rearrangement uses TRBV9 and TRBJ2-6; unclear D gene. The sequencing input was PBMCs. Here the CDR3 reads CASSVQTPGANVLTF. Written as DNA, the CDR3 is TGTGCCAGCAGCGTACAGACTCCTGGGGCCAACGTCCTGACTTTC.